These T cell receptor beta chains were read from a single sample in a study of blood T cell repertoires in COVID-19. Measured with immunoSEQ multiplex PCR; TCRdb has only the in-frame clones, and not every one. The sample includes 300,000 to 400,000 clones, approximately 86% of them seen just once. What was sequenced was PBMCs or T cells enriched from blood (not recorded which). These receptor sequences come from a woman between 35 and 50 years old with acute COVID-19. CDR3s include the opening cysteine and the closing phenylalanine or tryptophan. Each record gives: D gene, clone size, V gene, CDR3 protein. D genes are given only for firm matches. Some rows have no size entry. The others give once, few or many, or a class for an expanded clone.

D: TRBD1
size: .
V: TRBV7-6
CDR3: CASSSGTVNTGELFF

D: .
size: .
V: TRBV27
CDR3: CASSGAVQQPQHF

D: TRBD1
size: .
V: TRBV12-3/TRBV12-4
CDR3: CASSQGQVYEQYF

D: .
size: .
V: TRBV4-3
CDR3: CASSQGQQGGYGYTF

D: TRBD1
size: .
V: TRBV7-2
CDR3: CASSLEPGGQPQHF

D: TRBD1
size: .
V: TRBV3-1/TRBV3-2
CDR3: CASSRLGQSGEQYF

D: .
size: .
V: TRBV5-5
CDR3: CASSFYPNRYQETQYF

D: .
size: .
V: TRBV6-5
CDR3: CASSYSIRADNEQFF

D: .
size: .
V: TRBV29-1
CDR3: CSVWRAETYEQYF

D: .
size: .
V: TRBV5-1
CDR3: CASSMRGTEAFF

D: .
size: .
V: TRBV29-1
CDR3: CSVDERAGSSYNEQFF

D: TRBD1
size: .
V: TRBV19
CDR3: CASSPGQGTFSGNTIYF

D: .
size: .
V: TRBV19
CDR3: CASSFPTGEKLFF

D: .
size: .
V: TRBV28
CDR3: CASSLSGDPSYNSPLHF

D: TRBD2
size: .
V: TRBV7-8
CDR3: CASSSRTSRTDTQYF

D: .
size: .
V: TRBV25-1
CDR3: CASSEFSKGGLPYNEQFF

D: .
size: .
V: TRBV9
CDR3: CASSVGPGAKYNEQFF

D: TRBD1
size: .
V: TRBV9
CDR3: CASSVSGGAGANVLTF

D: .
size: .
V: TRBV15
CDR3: CATSDRNTEAFF

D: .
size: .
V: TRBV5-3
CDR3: CARSLVVTRLGGTQYF

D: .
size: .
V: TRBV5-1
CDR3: CASSRGGESYEQYF

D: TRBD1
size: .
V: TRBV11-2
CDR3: CASSRDRPPLHF

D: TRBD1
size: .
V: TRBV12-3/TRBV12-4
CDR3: CASRGQANQPQHF

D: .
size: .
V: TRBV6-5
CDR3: CASAGPYGYTF

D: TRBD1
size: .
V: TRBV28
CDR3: CASSLLGQGTHEQFF

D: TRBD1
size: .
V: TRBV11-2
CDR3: CASSSNRGAYEQYF

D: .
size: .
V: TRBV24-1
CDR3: CATPYTVAADYGYTF

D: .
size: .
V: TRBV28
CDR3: CASSSTAGGSGPQHF

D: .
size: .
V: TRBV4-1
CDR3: CASSQAVIREAFF

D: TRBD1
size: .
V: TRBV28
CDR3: CASSPPGQAPKENTEAFF

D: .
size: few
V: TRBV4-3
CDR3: CASSRDFTGSYSNQPQHF